The present T cell receptor (beta chain) was sequenced within a study of radiotherapy plus CTLA-4 blockade in lung cancer. CTLA-4 blockade with ipilimumab, together with focal radiation, was given to patients with chemo-refractory metastatic non-small-cell lung cancer. This table comes from immunoSEQ multiplex PCR, and its TCRdb copy is limited to in-frame clones, with some not included. Of 39,000 or so clones in the sample, about 80% are singletons; the top ten hold around 9%. Trimming removed 6 bases from V and 4 bases from J, with 12 bases in between. In germline, CDR1 is MNHEY, CDR2 SVGAGI. This CDR3 has 13 residues.

The sample was peripheral blood, taken from a patient treated with radiotherapy plus ipilimumab. The rearrangement uses TRBV6-5 and TRBJ1-1; D not resolved. The sequence was collected from a human donor with non-small cell lung cancer who had stable disease on radiotherapy plus ipilimumab. CDR3 protein: CASSTARRTEAFF. Here the CDR3 DNA reads TGTGCCAGCAGCACGGCCAGGCGCACTGAAGCTTTCTTT.